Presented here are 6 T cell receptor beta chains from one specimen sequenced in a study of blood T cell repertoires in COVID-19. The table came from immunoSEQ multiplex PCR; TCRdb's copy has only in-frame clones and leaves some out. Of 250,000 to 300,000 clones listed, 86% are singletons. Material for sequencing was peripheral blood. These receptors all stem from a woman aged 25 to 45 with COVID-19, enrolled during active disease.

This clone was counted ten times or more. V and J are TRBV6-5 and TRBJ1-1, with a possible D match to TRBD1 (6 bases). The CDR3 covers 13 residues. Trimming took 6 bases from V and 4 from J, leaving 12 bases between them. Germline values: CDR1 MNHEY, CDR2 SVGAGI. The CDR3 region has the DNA TGTGCCAGCAGGCATCAGGGGACCACTGAAGCTTTCTTT. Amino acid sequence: CASRHQGTTEAFF.

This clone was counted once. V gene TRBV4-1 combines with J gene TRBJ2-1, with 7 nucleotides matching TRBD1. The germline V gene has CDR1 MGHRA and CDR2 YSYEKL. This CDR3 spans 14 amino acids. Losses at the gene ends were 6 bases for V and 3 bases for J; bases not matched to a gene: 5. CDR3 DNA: TGCGCCAGCAGGTTGACAGGGAACTACAATGAGCAGTTCTTC. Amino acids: CASRLTGNYNEQFF.

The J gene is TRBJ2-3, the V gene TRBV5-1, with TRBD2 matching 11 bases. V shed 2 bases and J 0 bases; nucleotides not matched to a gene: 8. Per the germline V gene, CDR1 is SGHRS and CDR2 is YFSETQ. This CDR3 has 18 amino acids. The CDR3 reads CASSFLAGGIYSTDTQYF. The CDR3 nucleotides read TGCGCCAGCAGCTTCCTAGCGGGGGGCATTTACAGCACAGATACGCAGTATTTT.

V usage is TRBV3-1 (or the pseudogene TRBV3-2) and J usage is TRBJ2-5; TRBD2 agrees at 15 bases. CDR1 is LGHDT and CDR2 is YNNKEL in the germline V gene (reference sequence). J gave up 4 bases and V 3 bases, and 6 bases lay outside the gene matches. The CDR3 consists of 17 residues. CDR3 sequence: CASSQGRGLAGGETQYF. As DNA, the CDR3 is TGTGCCAGCAGCCAGGGACGGGGACTAGCGGGGGGAGAGACCCAGTACTTC.

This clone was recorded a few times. The DNA of the CDR3 is TGTGCCAGCAGTGAATGGGACAGGATTACCGCTGAAGCTTTCTTT. Amino acids: CASSEWDRITAEAFF. The chain joins TRBV6-1 to TRBJ1-1, with 8 bases lining up with TRBD1. This CDR3 contains 15 residues. V dropped 2 bases and J dropped 6; count of bases not matched to a gene: 8. CDR1 is MNHNS and CDR2 is SASEGT in the germline V gene.

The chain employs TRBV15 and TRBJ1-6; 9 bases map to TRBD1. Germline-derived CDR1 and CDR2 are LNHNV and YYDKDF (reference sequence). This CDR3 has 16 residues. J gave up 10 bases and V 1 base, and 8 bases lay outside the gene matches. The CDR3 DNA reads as TGTGCCACCAGCAGAGGGATTGGGACAGGGTCCTCACCCCTCCACTTT. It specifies CATSRGIGTGSSPLHF. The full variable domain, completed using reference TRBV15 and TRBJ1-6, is DAMVIQNPRYQVTQFGKPVTLSCSQTLNHNVMYWYQQKSSQAPKLLFHYYDKDFNNEADTPDNFQSRRPNTSFCFLDIRSPGLGDTAMYLCATSRGIGTGSSPLHFGNGTRLTVT.